Each of the 11 T cell receptor beta chains below was sequenced from the same sample in a study of blood T cell repertoires in COVID-19. Some clones are missing from TCRdb's copy, which holds only in-frame ones; the method was immunoSEQ multiplex PCR. The profile covers about 190,000 clones, with 85% to 90% appearing a single time and about 0.66% taken by the ten largest. Sequences were obtained from peripheral blood. The receptors derive from a middle-aged man with acute or convalescent COVID-19.

This chain connects TRBV7-9 to TRBJ2-3; 7 positions agree with TRBD2. Trimming took 3 bases from V and 2 from J; bases not matched to a gene: 8. The CDR3 is 16 amino acids. Germline values: CDR1 SEHNR, CDR2 FQNEAQ (reference sequence). The chain's CDR3 is CASSLGSGGNTDTQYF. The CDR3 nucleotides are TGTGCCAGCAGCTTGGGGTCGGGGGGAAACACAGATACGCAGTATTTT.

This chain uses TRBV6-2 or TRBV6-3 with TRBJ2-1; D remains ambiguous. V dropped 4 bases and J dropped 2 bases, with 12 bases sitting between them. This CDR3 comprises 15 residues. The germline V gene encodes CDR1 MNHEY and CDR2 SVGEGT. CDR3 bases: TGTGCCAGCAGTTCTCCGCCGGGTACCTACAATGAGCAGTTCTTC. It specifies CASSSPPGTYNEQFF.

The chain recombines TRBV2 with TRBJ2-5; TRBD2 matches 8 bases. Germline V CDR1 and CDR2: SNHLY, FYNNEI. The CDR3 covers 12 residues. The CDR3 nucleotides read TGTGGCACGCGGGGGGCGGGAGAGACCCAGTACTTC. The encoded protein is CGTRGAGETQYF.

This clone appeared once. V gene TRBV11-1 combines with J gene TRBJ1-5; D is unresolved. Looked up from germline, CDR1 is SGHAT and CDR2 is FQDESV (reference sequence). The CDR3 extends over 18 amino acids. V lost 0 bases and J lost 2, with 17 bases in between. Here the CDR3 DNA reads TGTGCCAGCAGCTTAGCGCAAGAGGGAAGGAGGGGCAATCAGCCCCAGCATTTT. Translated, it gives CASSLAQEGRRGNQPQHF.

The chain employs TRBV24-1 and TRBJ1-1; D uncertain. Trimming removed 3 bases from V and 4 bases from J, with 5 bases in between. This CDR3 spans 12 amino acids. Germline V gives CDR1 KGHDR, CDR2 SFDVKD. CDR3 residues: CATSDTGTEAFF. Here the CDR3 DNA reads TGTGCCACCAGTGATACGGGCACTGAAGCTTTCTTT.

CDR3 amino acids: CASKGGEGYGYTF. The CDR3 DNA sequence: TGTGCCAGCAAGGGGGGGGAAGGCTATGGCTACACCTTC. This sequence joins TRBV28 and TRBJ1-2, with TRBD1 as a possible D gene (6 bases). The CDR3 contains 13 residues. Germline assignment: CDR1 MDHEN and CDR2 SYDVKM. Between the trimmed V and J ends, which lost 7 bases and 4 bases, there was a span of 13 bases.

The chain is built from TRBV7-6 and TRBJ2-1; 11 bases agree with TRBD2. V shed 0 bases, J shed 8 bases, and the junction held 6 bases outside the gene matches. The CDR3 covers 16 residues. Germline CDR1 is SGHVS and CDR2 is FNYEAQ. CDR3 nucleotide sequence: TGTGCCAGCAGCTTAGCCCGGACTAGCGGGCCCTATGAGCAGTTCTTC. As protein: CASSLARTSGPYEQFF.

The genes are TRBV10-3 and TRBJ2-1; 10 bases match TRBD2. J lost 5 bases, V lost 10 bases, and 5 bases had no gene match. CDR1 and CDR2 (germline): ENHRY, SYGVKD. The CDR3 contains 13 residues. The CDR3 nucleotides are TGTGCCACCTGGACTAGCGGCGACAATGAGCAGTTCTTC. It translates to CATWTSGDNEQFF.

The chain recombines TRBV28 with TRBJ1-3, with TRBD1 identical over 8 bases. J was trimmed by 5 bases and V by 7 bases; bases with no gene match: 10. Germline V CDR1 and CDR2: MDHEN, SYDVKM. This CDR3 spans 15 amino acids. DNA of the CDR3: TGTGCCAGCAAACCCGGGACAGGCAGGAGAAACACCATATATTTT. Translating gives CASKPGTGRRNTIYF. Drawing the rest from reference TRBV28 and TRBJ1-3, the complete variable domain is DVKVTQSSRYLVKRTGEKVFLECVQDMDHENMFWYRQDPGLGLRLIYFSYDVKMKEKGDIPEGYSVSREKKERFSLILESASTNQTSMYLCASKPGTGRRNTIYFGEGSWLTVV.

The rearrangement links TRBV11-1 to TRBJ2-6, with D unresolved. The CDR3 has 16 residues. Deletions cut 0 bases from V and 4 bases from J, with 10 bases between. Germline V lookup: CDR1 SGHAT, CDR2 FQDESV (reference sequence). The CDR3 reads CASSLARLSGANVLTF. The CDR3 nucleotides read TGTGCCAGCAGCTTAGCTCGTTTGAGCGGGGCCAACGTCCTGACTTTC. The whole variable domain, remainder taken from reference TRBV11-1 and TRBJ2-6, is EAEVAQSPRYKITEKSQAVAFWCDPISGHATLYWYRQILGQGPELLVQFQDESVVDDSQLPKDRFSAERLKGVDSTLKIQPAELGDSAMYLCASSLARLSGANVLTFGAGSRLTVL.

The chain couples TRBV12-3 or TRBV12-4 to TRBJ1-1; TRBD1 agrees at 8 bases. There are 13 residues in the CDR3. The J segment lost 8 bases and the V segment lost 3 bases, leaving 5 bases of the junction unmatched. CDR3 protein: CASSFPTGVEAFF. The CDR3 nucleotides are TGTGCCAGCAGTTTCCCGACAGGGGTCGAAGCTTTCTTT.